The 9 T cell receptor beta chains reported below all come from one sample, sequenced in a study of technical replicates of blood from several donors. Libraries were prepared by immunoSEQ multiplex PCR; TCRdb keeps only in-frame clonotypes and omits some of them. The data show about 70,000 clones, just under 95% seen once. Sequenced input: T cells isolated from PBMCs. The receptors originated from a human donor in good health.

V gene TRBV11-2 combines with J gene TRBJ2-7, with TRBD1 matching over 7 bases. V shed 7 bases and J 6 bases; nucleotides not matched to a gene: 3. This CDR3 contains 11 residues. The V gene's germline CDR1 is SGHAT and CDR2 FQNNGV. CDR3 in amino acids: CASIEGAEQYF. CDR3 in DNA: TGTGCCAGCATCGAGGGGGCCGAGCAGTACTTC.

The table lists this clone with a count of one. V usage is TRBV27 and J usage is TRBJ1-2; tentative D call: TRBD1 (6 bases). V lost 5 bases to trimming and J lost 2 bases, with 15 bases between them. The CDR3 has 15 residues. Per germline, CDR1 MNHEY and CDR2 SMNVEV (reference sequence). This chain's CDR3 is CASSPWDNSNYGYTF. DNA for the CDR3: TGTGCCAGCAGTCCGTGGGACAACTCAAACTATGGCTACACCTTC.

The chain recombines TRBV29-1 with TRBJ1-2, with TRBD1 as a possible D gene (6 bases). V lost 3 bases and J 3 bases, leaving 20 bases between the germline ends. This CDR3 is 16 amino acids long. Germline CDR1 reads SQVTM; CDR2 reads ANQGSEA. Here the CDR3 reads CSVEGDGGRSYYGYTF. The CDR3 DNA follows: TGCAGCGTTGAGGGGGACGGGGGGCGATCTTACTATGGCTACACCTTC.

The rearrangement links TRBV25-1 to TRBJ1-3, with a weak D call TRBD1 (6 bases). Deletions cut 0 bases from V and 2 bases from J, with 14 bases between. This CDR3 comprises 17 residues. Germline assignment: CDR1 MGHDK and CDR2 SYGVNS. The CDR3 here is CASSEYIGQGPGNTIYF. In DNA form, the CDR3 reads TGTGCCAGCAGTGAATATATAGGGCAGGGGCCTGGAAACACCATATATTTT.

The genes are TRBV4-1 and TRBJ2-1; 7 nucleotides agree with TRBD2. Germline CDR1 reads MGHRA; CDR2 reads YSYEKL. V dropped 3 bases and J dropped 8; count of bases not matched to a gene: 10. CDR3 length equals 15 residues. CDR3: CASSHGPAGIDEQFF. The CDR3 nucleotides are TGCGCCAGCAGCCATGGGCCAGCGGGAATCGATGAGCAGTTCTTC.

The chain couples TRBV30 to TRBJ1-1, with D possibly being TRBD1 (6 bases). Trimming shortened V by 0 bases and J by 3 bases, and 14 bases separated the two germline ends. This CDR3 spans 15 amino acids. Germline-derived CDR1 and CDR2 are GTSNPN and SVGIG (reference sequence). Here the CDR3 DNA reads TGTGCCTGGAGTGTCCTACGGGACACCTACACTGAAGCTTTCTTT. It codes for CAWSVLRDTYTEAFF.

The chain is built from TRBV4-1 and TRBJ2-3, with 13 bases matching TRBD2. This CDR3 is built from 19 residues. V lost 2 bases to trimming and J lost 1 base; unmatched junction nucleotides: 9. Germline V gene sequence: CDR1 MGHRA, CDR2 YSYEKL. The CDR3 region has the DNA TGCGCCAGCAGCCAACCCGGGACTAGCGGGATGGGCGGCACAGATACGCAGTATTTT. Translating it yields CASSQPGTSGMGGTDTQYF.

The chain has TRBV27 and TRBJ2-2, with 7 positions matching TRBD1. CDR3 size: 15 residues. In germline, CDR1 is MNHEY, CDR2 SMNVEV (reference sequence). With V trimmed by 5 bases and J by 2 bases, 5 bases remained unmatched. The CDR3 DNA is TGTGCCAGCAGTCAGACAGGGATAAACACCGGGGAGCTGTTTTTT. This codes for CASSQTGINTGELFF.

The chain has TRBV7-3 and TRBJ1-4; 7 bases are shared with TRBD1. CDR3 size: 18 residues. J lost 8 bases, V lost 0 bases, and 15 bases had no gene match. Germline-derived CDR1 and CDR2 are SGHTA and FQGTGA. The CDR3 protein is CASSLTAVGKGAYEKLFF. In DNA, the CDR3 is TGTGCCAGCAGCTTAACAGCGGTGGGGAAGGGGGCCTACGAAAAACTGTTTTTT.